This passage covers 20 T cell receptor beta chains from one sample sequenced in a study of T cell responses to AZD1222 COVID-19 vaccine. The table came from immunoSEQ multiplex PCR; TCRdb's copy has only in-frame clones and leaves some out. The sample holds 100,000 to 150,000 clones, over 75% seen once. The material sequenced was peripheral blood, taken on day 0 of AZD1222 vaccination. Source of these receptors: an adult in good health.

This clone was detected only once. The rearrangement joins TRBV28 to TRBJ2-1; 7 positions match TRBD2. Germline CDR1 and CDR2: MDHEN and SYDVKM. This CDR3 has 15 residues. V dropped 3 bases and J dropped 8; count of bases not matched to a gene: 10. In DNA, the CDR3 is TGTGCCAGCAGTTTGGTCAAGCGGGGAATAGATGAGCAGTTCTTC. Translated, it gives CASSLVKRGIDEQFF.

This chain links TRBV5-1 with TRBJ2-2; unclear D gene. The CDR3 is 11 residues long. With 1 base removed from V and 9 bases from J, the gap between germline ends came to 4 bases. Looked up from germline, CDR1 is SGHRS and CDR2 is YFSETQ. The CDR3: CASSLKWELFF. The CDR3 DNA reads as TGCGCCAGCAGCTTGAAATGGGAGCTGTTTTTT.

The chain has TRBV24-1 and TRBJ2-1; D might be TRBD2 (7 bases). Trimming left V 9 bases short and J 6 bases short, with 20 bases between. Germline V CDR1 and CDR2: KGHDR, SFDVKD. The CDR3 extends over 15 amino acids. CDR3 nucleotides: TGTGCCACCCTTCCTGGGGGGGCAGATTCCAATGAGCAGTTCTTC. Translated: CATLPGGADSNEQFF.

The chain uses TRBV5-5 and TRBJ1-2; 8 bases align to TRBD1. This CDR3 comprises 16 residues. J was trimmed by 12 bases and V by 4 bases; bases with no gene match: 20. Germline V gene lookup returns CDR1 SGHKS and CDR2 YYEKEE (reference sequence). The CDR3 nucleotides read TGTGCCAGCAGCCCGTGGACAGGGCTACTGGCCCGTCAGGACACCTTC. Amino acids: CASSPWTGLLARQDTF.

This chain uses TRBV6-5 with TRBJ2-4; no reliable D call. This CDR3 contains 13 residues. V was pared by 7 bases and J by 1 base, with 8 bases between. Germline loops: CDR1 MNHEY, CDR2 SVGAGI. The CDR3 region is CASKLQAKNIQYF. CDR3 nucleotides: TGTGCCAGCAAATTACAGGCCAAAAACATTCAGTACTTC.

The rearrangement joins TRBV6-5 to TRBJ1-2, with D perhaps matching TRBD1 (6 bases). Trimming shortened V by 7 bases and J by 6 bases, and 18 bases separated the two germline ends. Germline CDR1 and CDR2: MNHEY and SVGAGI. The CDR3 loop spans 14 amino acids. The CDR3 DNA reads TGTGCCAGCACCAAAAGGGGGGGCCCAGATGGCTACACCTTC. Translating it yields CASTKRGGPDGYTF.

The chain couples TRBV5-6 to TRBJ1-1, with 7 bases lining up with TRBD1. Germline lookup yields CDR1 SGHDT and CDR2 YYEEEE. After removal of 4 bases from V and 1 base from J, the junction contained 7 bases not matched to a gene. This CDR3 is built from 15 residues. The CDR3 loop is CASSPLGQKNTEAFF. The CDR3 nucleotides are TGTGCCAGCAGCCCCCTGGGACAGAAGAACACTGAAGCTTTCTTT.

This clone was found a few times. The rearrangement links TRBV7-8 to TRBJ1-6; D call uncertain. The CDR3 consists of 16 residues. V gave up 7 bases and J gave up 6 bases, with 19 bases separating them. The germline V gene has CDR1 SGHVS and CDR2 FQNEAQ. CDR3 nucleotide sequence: TGTGCCAGCACCCCCCGAGAAGCAGGATTTAATTCACCCCTCCACTTT. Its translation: CASTPREAGFNSPLHF.

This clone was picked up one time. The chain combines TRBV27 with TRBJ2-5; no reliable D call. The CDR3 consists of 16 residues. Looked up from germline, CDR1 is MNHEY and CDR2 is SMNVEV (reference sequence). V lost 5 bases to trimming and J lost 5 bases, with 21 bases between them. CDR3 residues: CASSLLLGLGFETQYF. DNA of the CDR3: TGTGCCAGCAGTCTCCTCTTGGGGTTGGGGTTCGAGACCCAGTACTTC.

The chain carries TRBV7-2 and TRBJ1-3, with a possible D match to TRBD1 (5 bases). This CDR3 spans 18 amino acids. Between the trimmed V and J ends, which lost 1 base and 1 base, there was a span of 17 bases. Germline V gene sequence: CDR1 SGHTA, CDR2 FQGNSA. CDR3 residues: CASSLGWDRTRSGNTIYF. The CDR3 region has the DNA TGTGCCAGCAGCTTAGGGTGGGACCGGACACGGTCTGGAAACACCATATATTTT.

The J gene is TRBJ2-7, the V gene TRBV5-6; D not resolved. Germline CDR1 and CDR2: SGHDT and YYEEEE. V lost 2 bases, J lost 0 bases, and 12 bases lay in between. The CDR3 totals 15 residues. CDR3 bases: TGTGCCAGCAGCTTCAACGACTTCGGCTCCTACGAGCAGTACTTC. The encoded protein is CASSFNDFGSYEQYF.

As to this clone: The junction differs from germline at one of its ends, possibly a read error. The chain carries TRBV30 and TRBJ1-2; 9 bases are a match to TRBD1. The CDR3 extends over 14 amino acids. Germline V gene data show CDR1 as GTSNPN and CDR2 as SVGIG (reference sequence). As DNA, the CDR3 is TGTGCCTGGAGCCCTGGGGACAGGGTCTATCGCTACACCTTC. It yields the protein CAWSPGDRVYRYTF.

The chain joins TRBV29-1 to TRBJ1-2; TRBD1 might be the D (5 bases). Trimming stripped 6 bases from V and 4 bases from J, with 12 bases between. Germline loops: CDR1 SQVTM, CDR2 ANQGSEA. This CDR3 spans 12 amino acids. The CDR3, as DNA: TGCAGCGTGAAGGACATAACCTATGGCTACACCTTC. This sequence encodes CSVKDITYGYTF.

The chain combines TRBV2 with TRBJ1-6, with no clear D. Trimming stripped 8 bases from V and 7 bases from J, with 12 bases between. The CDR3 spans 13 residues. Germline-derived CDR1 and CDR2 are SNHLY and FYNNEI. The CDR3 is CASSLRRNSPLHF. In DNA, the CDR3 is TGTGCCAGCTCCCTTCGACGGAATTCACCCCTCCACTTT.

CDR3 bases: TGTGCCAGCTCACCACCGGTGGCTTTCTCTGGAAACACCATATATTTT. This sequence encodes CASSPPVAFSGNTIYF. The V gene is TRBV18, the J gene TRBJ1-3; D gene unclear. The CDR3 loop spans 16 amino acids. V was trimmed by 0 bases and J by 0 bases, leaving 9 bases between them. Germline V gives CDR1 KGHSH, CDR2 LQKENI.

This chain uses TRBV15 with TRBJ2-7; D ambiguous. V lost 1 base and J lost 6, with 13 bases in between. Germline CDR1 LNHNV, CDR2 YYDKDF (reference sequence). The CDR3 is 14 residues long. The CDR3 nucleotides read TGTGCCACCAGCAGAGCCTATGGGCTTGGCGAGCAGTACTTC. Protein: CATSRAYGLGEQYF. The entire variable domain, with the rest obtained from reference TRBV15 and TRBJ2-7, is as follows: DAMVIQNPRYQVTQFGKPVTLSCSQTLNHNVMYWYQQKSSQAPKLLFHYYDKDFNNEADTPDNFQSRRPNTSFCFLDIRSPGLGDTAMYLCATSRAYGLGEQYFGPGTRLTVT.

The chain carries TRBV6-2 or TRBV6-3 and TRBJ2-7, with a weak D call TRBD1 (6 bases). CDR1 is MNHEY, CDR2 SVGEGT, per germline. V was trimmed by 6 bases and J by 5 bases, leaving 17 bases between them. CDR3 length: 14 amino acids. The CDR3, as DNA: TGTGCCAGCAGCCACCTCAGGGGAAAGCACGAGCAGTACTTC. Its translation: CASSHLRGKHEQYF.

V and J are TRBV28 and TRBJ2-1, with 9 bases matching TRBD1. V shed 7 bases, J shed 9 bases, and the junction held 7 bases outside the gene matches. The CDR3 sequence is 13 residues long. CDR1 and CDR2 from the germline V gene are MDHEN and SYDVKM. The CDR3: CASNTGTGFEQFF. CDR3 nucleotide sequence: TGTGCCAGCAATACCGGGACAGGGTTTGAGCAGTTCTTC.

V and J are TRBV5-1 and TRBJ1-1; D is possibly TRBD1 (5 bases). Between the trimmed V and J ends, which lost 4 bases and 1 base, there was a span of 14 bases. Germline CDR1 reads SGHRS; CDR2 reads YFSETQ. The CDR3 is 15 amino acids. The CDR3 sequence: CASSPPGGGNTEAFF. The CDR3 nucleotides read TGCGCCAGCAGCCCGCCGGGTGGGGGGAACACTGAAGCTTTCTTT.

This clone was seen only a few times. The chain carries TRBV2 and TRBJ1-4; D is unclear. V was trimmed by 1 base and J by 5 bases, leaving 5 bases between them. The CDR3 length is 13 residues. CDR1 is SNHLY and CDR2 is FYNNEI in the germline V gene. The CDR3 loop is CASSEDGNEKLFF. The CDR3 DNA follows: TGTGCCAGCAGTGAAGACGGGAATGAAAAACTGTTTTTT.